Shown below are 22 T cell receptor beta chains from a single sample sequenced in a study of blood T cell repertoires in COVID-19. The protocol was immunoSEQ multiplex PCR, while the TCRdb copy is restricted to in-frame clones and leaves out a portion. The repertoire holds about 170,000 clones, with over 65% as singletons. The source material was PBMCs or T cells enriched from blood (not recorded which). Receptors were obtained from a woman in her forties or fifties who had recovered from COVID-19.

The chain carries TRBV11-2 and TRBJ1-3; the match to TRBD1 covers 8 bases. The germline CDR1 and CDR2 sequences are SGHAT and FQNNGV. The junction had 13 bases not matched to a gene; V was cut back by 5 bases and J by 4 bases. The CDR3 is 17 amino acids. Written as DNA, the CDR3 is TGTGCCAGCAGCCTCCAACAGGGGGTAGGTTCAGGAAACACCATATATTTT. This sequence encodes CASSLQQGVGSGNTIYF.

The chain has TRBV9 and TRBJ1-4; D is unclear. The germline V and J ends were trimmed by 1 base and 2 bases, with 6 bases remaining between them. There are 14 residues in the CDR3. CDR1 is SGDLS and CDR2 is YYNGEE in the germline V gene. The CDR3 DNA follows: TGTGCCAGCAGCGTACTACCTACTAATGAAAAACTGTTTTTT. Translation gives CASSVLPTNEKLFF.

This chain joins TRBV28 and TRBJ1-6; 8 bases map to TRBD1. CDR1 is MDHEN and CDR2 is SYDVKM in the germline V gene. The junction had 7 bases not matched to a gene; V was cut back by 2 bases and J by 10 bases. This CDR3 comprises 15 residues. The CDR3 region has the DNA TGTGCCAGCAGTTTACAGACAGGGGCGAGCTCACCCCTCCACTTT. It translates to CASSLQTGASSPLHF.

The chain is built from TRBV19 and TRBJ2-1; D may be TRBD2 (6 bases). This CDR3 is built from 12 residues. Deletions cut 8 bases from V and 8 bases from J, with 13 bases between. Per germline, CDR1 LNHDA and CDR2 SQIVND (reference sequence). Here the CDR3 reads CASRRGAYEQFF. CDR3 nucleotide sequence: TGTGCCAGTCGCCGCGGGGCTTATGAGCAGTTCTTC.

This clone came up a few times. The rearrangement joins TRBV7-3 to TRBJ1-4; 9 nucleotides align to TRBD1. Per the germline V gene, CDR1 is SGHTA and CDR2 is FQGTGA. V shed 5 bases, J shed 8 bases, and the junction held 9 bases outside the gene matches. The CDR3 loop spans 15 amino acids. CDR3 in DNA: TGTGCCAGCAGCCCCTCGACAGGGGGAGACGAAAAACTGTTTTTT. Amino acid sequence: CASSPSTGGDEKLFF.

The chain uses TRBV10-3 and TRBJ1-3; 7 nucleotides agree with TRBD1. The length of the CDR3 is 16 residues. From germline, CDR1 is ENHRY and CDR2 SYGVKD. With 6 bases clipped from V and 3 bases from J, the junction kept 11 bases outside the gene matches. CDR3 protein: CAIRGSTGSSGNTIYF. CDR3 coding DNA: TGTGCCATCAGGGGCTCGACAGGGTCTAGTGGAAACACCATATATTTT.

This chain connects TRBV6-6 to TRBJ1-6, with 7 nucleotides matching TRBD1. The germline gives CDR1 MNHNY, CDR2 SVGAGI (reference sequence). V was clipped by 6 bases and J by 7 bases; unmatched bases: 9. The CDR3 is made up of 15 amino acids. CDR3 in DNA: TGTGCCAGCAGCCATCCAGGGACAGCCAATTCACCCCTCCACTTT. It translates to CASSHPGTANSPLHF.

This clone was counted a single time. The V gene is TRBV5-1, the J gene TRBJ1-1; possible D gene TRBD1, 6 bases. With 2 bases removed from V and 12 bases from J, the gap between germline ends came to 14 bases. The germline CDR1 and CDR2 sequences are SGHRS and YFSETQ. The CDR3 runs to 12 residues. CDR3 sequence reads: CASSLPGTYSFF. CDR3 nucleotide sequence: TGCGCCAGCAGCTTACCCGGGACATATTCTTTCTTT.

The rearrangement uses TRBV2 and TRBJ1-1; TRBD1 is a possible D gene (6 bases). This CDR3 has 13 amino acids. V was trimmed by 7 bases and J by 5 bases, leaving 14 bases between them. Germline assignment: CDR1 SNHLY and CDR2 FYNNEI. The CDR3 sequence is CASTLQGRTEAFF. CDR3 nucleotides: TGTGCCAGCACTTTACAGGGCCGAACTGAAGCTTTCTTT. The full variable domain, in which reference TRBV2 and TRBJ1-1 provide the parts outside the CDR3, is EPEVTQTPSHQVTQMGQEVILRCVPISNHLYFYWYRQILGQKVEFLVSFYNNEISEKSEIFDDQFSVERPDGSNFTLKIRSTKLEDSAMYFCASTLQGRTEAFFGQGTRLTVV.

This chain joins TRBV6-5 and TRBJ1-5; weak D call: TRBD1 (6 bases). V was cut by 6 bases and J by 4 bases, with 16 bases left in between. The germline V gene has CDR1 MNHEY and CDR2 SVGAGI. The CDR3 extends over 15 amino acids. The CDR3 DNA reads as TGTGCCAGCAGAGACAGGACCTTTGGGAATCAGCCCCAGCATTTT. This gives the protein CASRDRTFGNQPQHF.

Turning to this clone: The sample carries other DNA sequences with the same CDR3. J is TRBJ2-7 and V is TRBV3-1 (or the pseudogene TRBV3-2), with TRBD2 matching over 12 bases. The V gene's germline CDR1 is LGHDT and CDR2 YNNKEL (reference sequence). This CDR3 has 14 residues. Losses at the gene ends were 4 bases for V and 6 bases for J; bases not matched to a gene: 4. This CDR3 is CASSPTSGSSEQYV. The CDR3, as DNA: TGTGCCAGCAGCCCGACTAGCGGGAGTTCCGAGCAGTACGTC.

This clone has a handful of counts. This rearrangement joins TRBV28 to TRBJ1-1; 8 nucleotides agree with TRBD1. V gave up 7 bases and J gave up 0 bases; unmatched junction bases: 10. Germline assignment: CDR1 MDHEN and CDR2 SYDVKM. The CDR3 runs 16 residues. The CDR3 sequence: CASTSPGTGMNTEAFF. Written as DNA, the CDR3 is TGTGCCAGCACCTCTCCCGGGACAGGTATGAACACTGAAGCTTTCTTT.

V usage is TRBV18 and J usage is TRBJ2-2; D is perhaps TRBD1 (6 bases). Trimming removed 6 bases at V and 6 bases at J, with 17 bases between. Per germline, CDR1 KGHSH and CDR2 LQKENI. CDR3 length equals 15 residues. CDR3 in amino acids: CASSRGRAGSGELFF. CDR3 nucleotides: TGTGCCAGCTCCAGGGGCAGGGCCGGCTCCGGGGAGCTGTTTTTT.

V gene TRBV7-9 combines with J gene TRBJ1-3, with a tentative D call TRBD1 (5 bases). CDR1 and CDR2 from the germline V gene are SEHNR and FQNEAQ (reference sequence). Trimming cost V 7 bases and J 2 bases, with 15 bases left between them. This CDR3 is built from 15 residues. CDR3 sequence (DNA): TGTGCCAGCACCCCGGATGCCAGGGCTGGAAACACCATATATTTT. Its translation is CASTPDARAGNTIYF.

The genes are TRBV5-8 and TRBJ1-4; tentative D call: TRBD1 (6 bases). The V gene's germline CDR1 is SGHTS and CDR2 YDEGEE. CDR3 size: 16 residues. V lost 3 bases to trimming and J lost 5 bases, with 17 bases between them. CDR3 in amino acids: CASSWHTGSPNEKLFF. The CDR3 coding sequence is TGTGCCAGCAGCTGGCACACAGGGTCCCCGAATGAAAAACTGTTTTTT.

The rearrangement uses TRBV9 and TRBJ2-1; the match to TRBD2 covers 13 bases. V was pared by 2 bases and J by 3 bases, with 5 bases of the junction left unmatched. The CDR3 consists of 17 residues. CDR1 is SGDLS and CDR2 is YYNGEE in the germline V gene. The CDR3 coding sequence is TGTGCCAGCAGCGTTAGTGGGACTAGCGGGGACTACAATGAGCAGTTCTTC. Its protein product is CASSVSGTSGDYNEQFF.

The rearrangement uses TRBV9 and TRBJ2-5, with TRBD1 matching over 9 bases. The CDR3 runs to 19 residues. Germline assignment: CDR1 SGDLS and CDR2 YYNGEE. V gave up 0 bases and J gave up 5 bases; unmatched junction bases: 17. CDR3 residues: CASSVEPLLQGAVGETQYF. CDR3 bases: TGTGCCAGCAGCGTAGAGCCCCTTCTACAGGGGGCAGTAGGGGAGACCCAGTACTTC. The full variable domain, its missing parts supplied by reference TRBV9 and TRBJ2-5, is DSGVTQTPKHLITATGQRVTLRCSPRSGDLSVYWYQQSLDQGLQFLIQYYNGEERAKGNILERFSAQQFPDLHSELNLSSLELGDSALYFCASSVEPLLQGAVGETQYFGPGTRLLVL.

This chain uses TRBV7-9 with TRBJ2-7; possible D gene TRBD2, 5 bases. V was trimmed by 6 bases and J by 7 bases, leaving 13 bases between them. Germline V gene data show CDR1 as SEHNR and CDR2 as FQNEAQ (reference sequence). The CDR3 totals 12 residues. In DNA form, the CDR3 reads TGTGCCAGCAGTTTTGATTCGGGGGAGCAGTACGTC. Its protein is CASSFDSGEQYV.

The genes are TRBV7-8 and TRBJ2-6, with a weak D call TRBD1 (5 bases). The germline V and J ends were trimmed by 5 bases and 0 bases, with 17 bases remaining between them. Germline lookup yields CDR1 SGHVS and CDR2 FQNEAQ. The CDR3 contains 18 residues. Here the CDR3 reads CASSTRQYLLSGANVLTF. CDR3 coding DNA: TGTGCCAGCAGCACCCGACAGTATCTTCTCTCTGGGGCCAACGTCCTGACTTTC.

The genes are TRBV24-1 and TRBJ2-3, with 12 nucleotides matching TRBD1. Trimming removed 4 bases from V and 5 bases from J; junction bases left unmatched: 9. The CDR3 runs to 17 residues. CDR1 and CDR2 (germline): KGHDR, SFDVKD. DNA for the CDR3: TGTGCCACCAGTGACCCGGGACAGGGGGCTCGACGAGATACGCAGTATTTT. It is translated as CATSDPGQGARRDTQYF.

The gene calls are TRBV9 and TRBJ2-2; 10 bases are a match to TRBD1. Germline CDR1 SGDLS, CDR2 YYNGEE. CDR3 size: 16 residues. Germline trimming cut 3 bases from V and 1 base from J; bases unmatched to any gene: 3. CDR3 amino acids: CASSGQGARNTGELFF. In DNA, the CDR3 is TGTGCCAGCAGCGGACAGGGGGCCAGGAACACCGGGGAGCTGTTTTTT.

The rearrangement joins TRBV3-1 (or the pseudogene TRBV3-2) to TRBJ1-2; no firm D call. Per the germline V gene, CDR1 is LGHDT and CDR2 is YNNKEL (reference sequence). Between the trimmed V and J ends, which lost 4 bases and 4 bases, there was a span of 13 bases. This CDR3 contains 14 residues. The CDR3 DNA reads as TGTGCCAGCAGCCCAGGTTCCCACTTCTATGGCTACACCTTC. Translating gives CASSPGSHFYGYTF.